This record concerns one TCR beta chain sequence. Its antigen is not known. Stated time point: week 35, safety follow-up. Topical imiquimod accompanied each vaccine dose, which consisted of 300 ug of mutant IDH1 20-mer peptide. This record comes from a study of a mutant IDH1 vaccine in newly diagnosed glioma. Background on the study: The therapy given earlier, which was standard therapy, consisted of radiotherapy, temozolomide, or both, and most of the patients received both. In the visit schedule, V12 fell in week 35, while V13 fell in week 47. Broader study findings: The authors found pseudoprogression apparently unrelated to changes in top peripheral T cell clonotypes.

Some clones are missing from TCRdb's copy, which holds only in-frame ones; the method was immunoSEQ multiplex PCR. The sample lists some 29,000 clones; almost 80% were seen once. Trimming took off 0 bases at V and 5 bases at J, with 2 bases between the two ends. The CDR3 loop spans 11 amino acids. The germline CDR1 and CDR2 sequences are GTSNPN and SVGIG (reference sequence). The TCR was taken from a woman aged 25 to 39 with glioma. Some clones in this sample may be carry-over from other donors' samples. Sequencing used PBMCs, obtained from a glioma patient whose treatment included an IDH1 peptide vaccine. This chain joins TRBV30 and TRBJ2-1; no definite D call. As DNA, the CDR3 is TGTGCCTGGAGTGTGGACAATGAGCAGTTCTTC. This gives the protein CAWSVDNEQFF.